A selection of T cell receptor beta chains follows, all from one sample in a study of blood T cell repertoires in COVID-19. The protocol was immunoSEQ multiplex PCR, while the TCRdb copy is restricted to in-frame clones and leaves out a portion. The profile shows some 150,000 clones, 87% of them singletons. The sequencing sample was made of peripheral blood. These receptors originate from a woman aged 40 to 50 with acute or convalescent COVID-19. CDR3s include the opening cysteine and the closing phenylalanine or tryptophan. D genes are given only for firm matches.

j_gene,v_gene,d_gene,CDR3aa
TRBJ1-6,TRBV28,-,CASSFTGTKNSPLHF
TRBJ2-5,TRBV6-5,TRBD1,CASRPFWQGAETQYF
TRBJ2-3,TRBV14,-,CASSQERIDTQYF
TRBJ2-7,TRBV10-3,-,CAISGSAAYEQYF
TRBJ2-7,TRBV6-2/TRBV6-3,TRBD2,CASSRSGRISYEQYF
TRBJ1-1,TRBV7-2,-,CASSLVAVSEAFF
TRBJ1-2,TRBV6-5,-,CASSYRSPGAGYTF
TRBJ2-2,TRBV7-6,-,CASSQRPPDWPTGELFF
TRBJ2-1,TRBV4-3,TRBD2,CASSQVSGRISYNEQFF
TRBJ2-5,TRBV4-3,-,CASSQGLVQETQYF
TRBJ2-5,TRBV28,TRBD1,CASSLLDRGRHQETQYF
TRBJ2-3,TRBV10-3,TRBD2,CAIGFSGARDTQYF
TRBJ2-7,TRBV6-5,-,CASSYSGPYEQYF
TRBJ2-3,TRBV27,TRBD2,CASSPGTSGSTDTQYF
TRBJ2-1,TRBV7-2,-,CASSLAAGLPGDEQFF
TRBJ2-7,TRBV27,-,CASSSRDISYEQYF